This T cell receptor (beta chain) derives from a study of blood T cell repertoires in COVID-19. The CDR3 runs to 18 residues. Germline CDR1 reads LGHNA; CDR2 reads YNFKEQ. Trimming removed 1 base from V and 0 bases from J; junction bases left unmatched: 0. The assay was immunoSEQ multiplex PCR, and TCRdb's table has in-frame clones only and misses some. The sample includes just under 65,000 clones, about 80% seen only once; the top ten take about 50%. The receptor's source is a woman aged 80 or over with acute or convalescent COVID-19. This sequence joins TRBV4-2 and TRBJ2-6; 13 nucleotides align to TRBD2. Sequencing input: peripheral blood. CDR3 nucleotide sequence: TGTGCCAGCAGCCAAGGGACTAGCGGGAGCTCTGGGGCCAACGTCCTGACTTTC. It specifies CASSQGTSGSSGANVLTF.